This T cell receptor (beta chain) came from a study of CD8 T cells in Susac syndrome. Study-wide results and caveats: In its TCR sequencing and HLA analysis, the study acknowledged that the number of individuals was relatively small.

With random hexamers, 0.5 to 1 ug RNA was reverse transcribed. Amplification of TCR beta CDR3 by immunoSEQ multiplex PCR spanned 54 Vbeta and 13 Jbeta. A single record per CDR3 protein comes from TCRdb applying MiXCR to the immunoSEQ multiplex PCR reads. This sample has around 130,000 distinct CDR3 sequences, with about 95% found just once. Concerning this clonotype: Its target is not known.

The CDR3 totals 16 residues. Per the germline V gene, CDR1 is SGHRS and CDR2 is YFSETQ. Between the trimmed V and J ends, which lost 0 bases and 3 bases, there was a span of 15 bases. Sequencing of TCR beta was carried out in blood CD8+ and CD4+ T cells. The chain recombines TRBV5-1 with TRBJ2-5; weak D call: TRBD1 (6 bases). The sample was CD4+ T cells from PBMCs. This clonotype was sampled from a human donor in good health. The CDR3 sequence is CASSLGISAGEETQYF. CDR3 DNA sequence: TGCGCCAGCAGCTTGGGTATATCGGCAGGGGAAGAGACCCAGTACTTC.